One and the same sample provided the 29 T cell receptor beta chains below, sequenced in a study of cytomegalovirus exposure and HLA in healthy donors. The PCR contained 60 Vbeta and 13 Jbeta primers. The repertoire was sequenced with immunoSEQ multiplex PCR; TCRdb's copy has only in-frame clones and lacks some. The data hold 150,000 to 200,000 clones, with 60% to 80% observed a single time. Sequenced input: PBMCs. The receptors were gathered from a woman aged 40 to 50 in good health and CMV-seropositive.

The chain uses TRBV7-9 and TRBJ1-6, with a tentative D call TRBD1 (6 bases). The V end lost 6 bases, the J end lost 6 bases, and 12 bases lay between the germline ends. This CDR3 has 14 residues. From germline, CDR1 is SEHNR and CDR2 FQNEAQ (reference sequence). The CDR3 DNA follows: TGTGCCAGCAGTATTACAGGGATTAATTCACCCCTCCACTTT. Protein sequence: CASSITGINSPLHF.

The genes are TRBV5-1 and TRBJ2-2; D gene uncertain. CDR3 length equals 14 residues. Trimming shortened V by 4 bases and J by 5 bases, and 12 bases separated the two germline ends. Germline CDR1 is SGHRS and CDR2 is YFSETQ. For the CDR3, the DNA is TGCGCCAGCAGCGGCAGATATCAAACCGGGGAGCTGTTTTTT. Translated, it gives CASSGRYQTGELFF.

This clone was seen only once. The V and J genes are TRBV14 and TRBJ2-7; TRBD1 aligns across 8 bases. Trimming cost V 1 base and J 2 bases; bases outside gene matches: 7. Looked up from germline, CDR1 is SGHDN and CDR2 is FVKESK. This CDR3 is 16 amino acids long. This CDR3 is CASSQAQGAKTYEQYF. In DNA form, the CDR3 reads TGTGCCAGCAGCCAAGCGCAGGGGGCGAAAACCTACGAGCAGTACTTC.

This clone was counted once. The chain combines TRBV25-1 with TRBJ1-1; D is possibly TRBD1 (5 bases). V was clipped by 4 bases and J by 3 bases, with 24 bases between them. CDR3 length: 18 residues. Germline CDR1 and CDR2: MGHDK and SYGVNS. Written as DNA, the CDR3 is TGTGCCAGCAGTGGTTTCCGAGGGTCCAGGGCGGGGGACACTGAAGCTTTCTTT. It translates to CASSGFRGSRAGDTEAFF.

The chain joins TRBV5-5 to TRBJ1-5; D uncertain. Germline lookup yields CDR1 SGHKS and CDR2 YYEKEE (reference sequence). Deletions cut 0 bases from V and 1 base from J, with 5 bases between. The CDR3 length is 14 residues. The CDR3 sequence: CASSLEESNQPQHF. In DNA, the CDR3 is TGTGCCAGCAGCTTGGAAGAGAGCAATCAGCCCCAGCATTTT. The entire variable domain, with the rest obtained from reference TRBV5-5 and TRBJ1-5, is as follows: DAGVTQSPTHLIKTRGQQVTLRCSPISGHKSVSWYQQVLGQGPQFIFQYYEKEERGRGNFPDRFSARQFPNYSSELNVNALLLGDSALYLCASSLEESNQPQHFGDGTRLSIL.

The chain recombines TRBV2 with TRBJ2-3; tentatively, D is TRBD1 (5 bases). Looked up from germline, CDR1 is SNHLY and CDR2 is FYNNEI. Between the trimmed V and J ends, which lost 1 base and 3 bases, there was a span of 11 bases. The CDR3 runs 15 residues. DNA of the CDR3: TGTGCCAGCAGTGAAGGGGGCTTGGTGACAGATACGCAGTATTTT. Translated: CASSEGGLVTDTQYF.

V and J are TRBV5-5 and TRBJ1-4, with D possibly TRBD1 on 5 matching bases. Trimming cost V 0 bases and J 8 bases, with 14 bases left between them. This CDR3 is built from 15 residues. Germline V gives CDR1 SGHKS, CDR2 YYEKEE (reference sequence). The CDR3 DNA sequence: TGTGCCAGCAGCTTGGTAGGGCAGGGAGGGGAAAAACTGTTTTTT. Protein sequence: CASSLVGQGGEKLFF.

The V gene is TRBV4-1, the J gene TRBJ1-2, with D unclear. The germline gives CDR1 MGHRA, CDR2 YSYEKL. The CDR3 totals 14 residues. V shed 0 bases and J shed 3 bases, with 8 bases lying between them. CDR3 in amino acids: CASSQEEADYGYTF. Written as DNA, the CDR3 is TGCGCCAGCAGCCAAGAAGAGGCAGACTATGGCTACACCTTC.

The chain has TRBV19 and TRBJ1-5; perhaps TRBD1 as D (6 bases). V lost 7 bases and J lost 4, with 14 bases in between. The CDR3 consists of 14 residues. Germline CDR1 reads LNHDA; CDR2 reads SQIVND (reference sequence). The CDR3 loop reads CASTLDSTNQPQHF. CDR3 nucleotides: TGTGCCAGTACCTTGGACAGTACAAATCAGCCCCAGCATTTT. The variable domain in full, completed from reference TRBV19 and TRBJ1-5, reads DGGITQSPKYLFRKEGQNVTLSCEQNLNHDAMYWYRQDPGQGLRLIYYSQIVNDFQKGDIAEGYSVSREKKESFPLTVTSAQKNPTAFYLCASTLDSTNQPQHFGDGTRLSIL.

CDR3 sequence (DNA): TGCGCCAGCAGCCAAGATCATGCGCGGGGGGGCCTGGAGACCCAGTACTTC. Translated: CASSQDHARGGLETQYF. J is TRBJ2-5 and V is TRBV4-1; 9 positions agree with TRBD2. J was trimmed by 5 bases and V by 0 bases; bases with no gene match: 10. Germline V gives CDR1 MGHRA, CDR2 YSYEKL. The CDR3 length is 17 residues.

This chain links TRBV11-3 with TRBJ2-2; D is unclear. The germline gives CDR1 SGHNT, CDR2 YENEEA. V was clipped by 5 bases and J by 1 base, with 8 bases between them. CDR3 length: 14 amino acids. CDR3 bases: TGTGCCAGCAGCGGTTTAGTGAACACCGGGGAGCTGTTTTTT. Residues: CASSGLVNTGELFF.

The chain employs TRBV7-2 and TRBJ2-7; 12 bases map to TRBD2. The V gene's germline CDR1 is SGHTA and CDR2 FQGNSA. The V segment lost 3 bases and the J segment 0 bases; nucleotides outside the gene matches: 6. There are 17 residues in the CDR3. The CDR3 protein is CASSLGLAGPASYEQYF. As DNA, the CDR3 is TGTGCCAGCAGCTTGGGACTAGCGGGCCCAGCCTCCTACGAGCAGTACTTC.

The chain joins TRBV7-2 to TRBJ2-1; 7 bases are a match to TRBD1. Germline values: CDR1 SGHTA, CDR2 FQGNSA. The CDR3 covers 12 residues. Germline trimming cut 8 bases from V and 6 bases from J; bases unmatched to any gene: 4. CDR3 bases: TGTGCCAGCGGGGGACAGATCAATGAGCAGTTCTTC. It yields the protein CASGGQINEQFF.

V usage is TRBV28 and J usage is TRBJ1-2; D unclear. Germline-derived CDR1 and CDR2 are MDHEN and SYDVKM. Trimming removed 0 bases from V and 3 bases from J, with 8 bases in between. The CDR3 length is 14 residues. CDR3 residues: CASSLWNNHYGYTF. The CDR3 DNA follows: TGTGCCAGCAGTTTATGGAACAATCACTATGGCTACACCTTC.

V usage is TRBV19 and J usage is TRBJ1-1, with D perhaps TRBD1 (6 bases). CDR1 is LNHDA and CDR2 is SQIVND in the germline V gene (reference sequence). The CDR3 is 17 residues long. The V gene lost 3 bases and the J gene lost 0 bases, with 17 bases spanning the gap. CDR3 sequence reads: CASSIQQGLNLNTEAFF. The CDR3 nucleotides are TGTGCCAGTAGTATTCAGCAGGGGCTGAATTTGAACACTGAAGCTTTCTTT.

The chain has TRBV21-1 and TRBJ2-7; the listed D gene, TRBD1, was not tested against the DNA. TRBV21-1 is a recognized pseudogene. The CDR3 is made up of 15 amino acids. The CDR3: CASSKGQGGTYEQYF. The CDR3 DNA follows: TGTGCCAGCAGCAAAGGACAGGGGGGAACCTACGAGCAGTACTTC.

This clone was counted once. The V gene is TRBV6-5, the J gene TRBJ1-3; D gene unclear. This CDR3 contains 13 residues. Germline assignment: CDR1 MNHEY and CDR2 SVGAGI. The V end was cut by 6 bases, the J end by 3 bases, with 9 bases between. The CDR3 is CASSPSGGNTIYF. CDR3 DNA sequence: TGTGCCAGCAGCCCCTCAGGTGGAAACACCATATATTTT.

The V gene is TRBV6-5, the J gene TRBJ2-1, with 7 bases identical to TRBD2. Germline V gene data show CDR1 as MNHEY and CDR2 as SVGAGI. The CDR3 is 16 amino acids. Trimming cost V 0 bases and J 2 bases; bases outside gene matches: 4. CDR3 region: CASSYSEAGPYNEQFF. In DNA, the CDR3 is TGTGCCAGCAGTTACTCGGAAGCGGGACCCTACAATGAGCAGTTCTTC.

The chain links TRBV2 to TRBJ2-7; the D gene is possibly TRBD1 (5 bases). The CDR3 has 13 amino acids. V dropped 0 bases and J dropped 4 bases, with 7 bases sitting between them. The V gene's germline CDR1 is SNHLY and CDR2 FYNNEI. CDR3 in DNA: TGTGCCAGCAGTGAAGCGCAGGGTTACGAGCAGTACTTC. Its protein product is CASSEAQGYEQYF.

The chain links TRBV6-5 to TRBJ1-6, with 8 nucleotides matching TRBD1. The length of the CDR3 is 14 residues. Germline V lookup: CDR1 MNHEY, CDR2 SVGAGI. The V and J ends lost 5 bases and 6 bases, in that order; junction bases with no gene match: 3. The CDR3 spells CASSIDRGNSPLHF. The CDR3 DNA reads as TGTGCCAGCAGTATTGACAGGGGTAATTCACCCCTCCACTTT.

This clone was recorded a few times. The V call is TRBV5-6, the J call TRBJ2-1; D may be TRBD2 (5 bases). Germline V gives CDR1 SGHDT, CDR2 YYEEEE. V lost 4 bases and J 8 bases, leaving 7 bases between the germline ends. The CDR3 loop spans 11 amino acids. The CDR3 here is CASSDGDEQFF. The CDR3 DNA reads as TGTGCCAGCAGCGACGGGGATGAGCAGTTCTTC.

The chain combines TRBV5-1 with TRBJ1-1; D not certain. The V end lost 0 bases, the J end lost 5 bases, and 14 bases lay between the germline ends. In germline, CDR1 is SGHRS, CDR2 YFSETQ. The CDR3 consists of 15 residues. CDR3 residues: CASSLEISPRTEAFF. CDR3 DNA: TGCGCCAGCAGCTTGGAAATATCCCCCCGGACTGAAGCTTTCTTT.

This clone was seen a handful of times. The genes are TRBV10-1 and TRBJ2-2; possibly TRBD1 for D (6 bases). CDR1 WNHNN and CDR2 SYGVQD come from the germline V gene (reference sequence). This CDR3 has 16 residues. Between the trimmed V and J ends, which lost 5 bases and 4 bases, there was a span of 17 bases. The CDR3 loop is CASSPQGKVGTGELFF. The CDR3 coding sequence is TGCGCCAGCAGTCCTCAGGGGAAAGTCGGCACCGGGGAGCTGTTTTTT.

The chain recombines TRBV5-1 with TRBJ2-1, with D maybe TRBD2 (6 bases). The CDR3 is 16 amino acids. Trimming left V 2 bases short and J 0 bases short, with 12 bases between. Germline CDR1 is SGHRS and CDR2 is YFSETQ. The CDR3 region is CASSFLAGSSYNEQFF. CDR3 in DNA: TGCGCCAGCAGCTTTTTGGCGGGAAGCTCCTACAATGAGCAGTTCTTC.

This sequence joins TRBV19 and TRBJ2-7; TRBD2 might be the D (6 bases). CDR3 length: 14 residues. Trimming took off 3 bases at V and 5 bases at J, with 14 bases between the two ends. Germline V lookup: CDR1 LNHDA, CDR2 SQIVND (reference sequence). The CDR3 loop reads CASSMVLAMDEQYF. The DNA for the CDR3 is TGTGCCAGTAGTATGGTCCTAGCGATGGACGAGCAGTACTTC.

The V call is TRBV18, the J call TRBJ1-2, with 8 bases lining up with TRBD1. After removal of 3 bases from V and 8 bases from J, the junction contained 17 bases not matched to a gene. There are 17 residues in the CDR3. From germline, CDR1 is KGHSH and CDR2 LQKENI. CDR3 sequence reads: CASSPGQGNRGVYGYTF. The CDR3 DNA reads TGTGCCAGCTCACCCGGACAGGGAAACCGTGGGGTCTACGGCTACACCTTC. The variable domain in full, completed from reference TRBV18 and TRBJ1-2, reads NAGVMQNPRHLVRRRGQEARLRCSPMKGHSHVYWYRQLPEEGLKFMVYLQKENIIDESGMPKERFSAEFPKEGPSILRIQQVVRGDSAAYFCASSPGQGNRGVYGYTFGSGTRLTVV.

V gene TRBV11-2 combines with J gene TRBJ1-5, with D perhaps matching TRBD1 (5 bases). The CDR3 has 16 residues. In germline, CDR1 is SGHAT, CDR2 FQNNGV. V was pared by 5 bases and J by 2 bases, with 16 bases between. The CDR3 bases are TGTGCCAGCAGCCCGGGAGGGGTTGGGGGCAATCAGCCCCAGCATTTT. This gives the protein CASSPGGVGGNQPQHF.

The chain recombines TRBV19 with TRBJ1-2; 11 bases fit TRBD1. CDR3 length equals 17 residues. The V gene end was trimmed by 1 base and the J gene end by 0 bases; junction bases not matched to a gene: 4. Germline V CDR1 and CDR2: LNHDA, SQIVND (reference sequence). The CDR3 loop is CASSIAGTGGANYGYTF. The CDR3 nucleotides read TGTGCCAGTAGTATAGCTGGGACAGGGGGAGCTAACTATGGCTACACCTTC.

This clone was observed a single time. The V and J genes are TRBV28 and TRBJ2-2, with 8 bases fitting TRBD1. The junction had 8 bases not matched to a gene; V was cut back by 5 bases and J by 6 bases. Germline-derived CDR1 and CDR2 are MDHEN and SYDVKM. This CDR3 has 15 residues. The CDR3, as DNA: TGTGCCAGCAGTAATCAGGGGGCTCACGCCGGGGAGCTGTTTTTT. Amino acid sequence: CASSNQGAHAGELFF.